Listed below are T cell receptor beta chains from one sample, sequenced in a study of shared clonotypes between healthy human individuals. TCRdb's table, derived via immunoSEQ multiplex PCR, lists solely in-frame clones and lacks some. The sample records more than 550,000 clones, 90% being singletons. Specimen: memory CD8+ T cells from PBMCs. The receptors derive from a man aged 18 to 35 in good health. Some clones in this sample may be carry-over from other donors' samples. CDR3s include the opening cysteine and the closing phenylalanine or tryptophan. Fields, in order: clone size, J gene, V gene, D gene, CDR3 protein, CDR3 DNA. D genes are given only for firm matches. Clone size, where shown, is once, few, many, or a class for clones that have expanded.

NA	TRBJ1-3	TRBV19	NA	CASSRTAGPGNTIYF	TGTGCCAGTAGCAGGACCGCGGGGCCTGGAAACACCATATATTTT
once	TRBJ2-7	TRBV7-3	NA	CASSLGGGGSYEQYF	TGTGCCAGCAGCTTAGGGGGAGGTGGGTCGTACGAGCAGTACTTC
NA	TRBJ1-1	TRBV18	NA	CASSPDSKLNRRGFAAFF	TGTGCCAGCTCACCCGACAGTAAACTAAACCGGCGGGGGTTTGCTGCTTTCTTT
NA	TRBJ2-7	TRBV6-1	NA	CASAEGGKSYEQYF	TGTGCCAGCGCCGAGGGGGGTAAAAGCTACGAGCAGTACTTC
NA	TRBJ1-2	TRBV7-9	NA	CASSPPDVGAGYGYTF	TGTGCCAGCAGTCCACCCGACGTGGGGGCTGGCTATGGCTACACCTTC
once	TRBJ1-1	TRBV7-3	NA	CASSLNRGAEAFF	TGTGCCAGCAGCTTAAATAGGGGCGCTGAAGCTTTCTTT
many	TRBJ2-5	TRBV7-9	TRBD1	CASSLGPTGGVETQYF	TGTGCCAGCAGCTTAGGACCGACAGGGGGTGTAGAGACCCAGTACTTC
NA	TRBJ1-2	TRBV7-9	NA	CASSLTSGDYGYTF	TGTGCCAGCAGCTTGACGTCGGGCGACTATGGCTACACCTTC
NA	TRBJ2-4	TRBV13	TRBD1	CASSPSDGGQGAHIQYF	TGTGCCAGCAGCCCCTCGGACGGGGGACAGGGGGCACACATTCAGTACTTC
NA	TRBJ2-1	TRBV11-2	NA	CASSLDPAEAYNEQFF	TGTGCCAGCAGCTTAGACCCAGCAGAGGCCTACAATGAGCAGTTCTTC
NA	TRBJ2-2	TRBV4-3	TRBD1	CASSQVDRGPSGELFF	TGCGCCAGCAGCCAAGTAGACAGGGGGCCGTCCGGGGAGCTGTTTTTT
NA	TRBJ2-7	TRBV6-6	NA	CASSYSGGGADYEQYF	TGTGCCAGCAGTTACTCTGGAGGCGGGGCCGACTACGAGCAGTACTTC
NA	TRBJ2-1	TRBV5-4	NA	CASSLGSISYEQFF	TGTGCCAGCAGCTTAGGTAGTATCAGCTATGAGCAGTTCTTC
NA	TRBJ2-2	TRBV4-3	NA	CASSPFQSGMNTGELFF	TGCGCCAGCAGCCCATTCCAATCGGGTATGAACACCGGGGAGCTGTTTTTT
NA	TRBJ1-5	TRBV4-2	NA	CASSQDWAGDNQPQHF	TGTGCCAGCAGCCAAGACTGGGCAGGGGACAATCAGCCCCAGCATTTT
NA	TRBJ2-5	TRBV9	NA	CASSVFPGTGETQYF	TGTGCCAGCAGCGTATTTCCAGGGACGGGGGAGACCCAGTACTTC
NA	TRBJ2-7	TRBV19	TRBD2	CASNAGVSYEQYF	TGTGCCAGTAATGCGGGAGTCTCCTACGAGCAGTACTTC
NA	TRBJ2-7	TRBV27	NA	CASSLTSGVAYEQYF	TGTGCCAGCAGTTTAACGTCAGGGGTGGCCTACGAGCAGTACTTC
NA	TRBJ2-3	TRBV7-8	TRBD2	CASSFGTSGYTDTQYF	TGTGCCAGCAGCTTCGGGACTAGCGGTTACACAGATACGCAGTATTTT
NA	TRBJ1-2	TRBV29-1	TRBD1	CSVETPWTGGYTF	TGCAGCGTTGAAACCCCGTGGACAGGTGGCTACACCTTC
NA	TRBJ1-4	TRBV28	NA	CASSLSLTQEKLFF	TGTGCCAGCAGTTTATCCCTTACCCAGGAAAAACTGTTTTTT
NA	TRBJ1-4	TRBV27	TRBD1	CASSSRQGSQPGAEKLFF	TGTGCCAGCAGCTCTAGACAGGGTTCCCAACCAGGTGCGGAAAAACTGTTTTTT
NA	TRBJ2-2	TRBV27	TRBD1	CASSQALGQGVWKLFF	TGTGCCAGCAGCCAAGCCTTAGGACAGGGGGTTTGGAAGCTGTTTTTT
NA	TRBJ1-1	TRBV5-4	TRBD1	CASSWGQGAEAFF	TGTGCCAGCAGTTGGGGACAGGGAGCTGAAGCTTTCTTT
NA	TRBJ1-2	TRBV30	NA	CAWSVRRAGPFVDYTF	TGTGCCTGGAGTGTACGAAGAGCAGGGCCTTTTGTTGACTACACCTTC
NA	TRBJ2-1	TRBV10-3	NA	CAISESESSYNEQFF	TGTGCCATCAGTGAGTCTGAAAGCTCCTACAATGAGCAGTTCTTC
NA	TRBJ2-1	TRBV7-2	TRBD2	CASSEAGVLYNEQFF	TGTGCCAGCAGCGAAGCGGGAGTTCTATACAATGAGCAGTTCTTC
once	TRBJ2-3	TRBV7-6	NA	CASSTLGVTSTDTQYF	TGTGCCAGCAGCACCCTAGGCGTCACTAGCACAGATACGCAGTATTTT
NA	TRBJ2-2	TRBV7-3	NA	CASSFSPTGELFF	TGTGCCAGCAGCTTCAGCCCCACCGGGGAGCTGTTTTTT
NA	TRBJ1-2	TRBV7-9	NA	CASSPGWGAGYTF	TGTGCCAGCAGCCCCGGTTGGGGGGCTGGCTACACCTTC
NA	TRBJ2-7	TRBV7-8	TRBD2	CASSLRTSGRAISYEQYF	TGTGCCAGCAGCCTACGGACTAGCGGGAGGGCGATCTCCTACGAGCAGTACTTC
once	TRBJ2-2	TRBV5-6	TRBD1	CASSQRQGATGELFF	TGTGCCAGCAGCCAACGACAGGGGGCCACCGGGGAGCTGTTTTTT
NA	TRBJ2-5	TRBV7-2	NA	CASSTPGLQETQYF	TGTGCCAGCAGCACGCCGGGACTCCAAGAGACCCAGTACTTC
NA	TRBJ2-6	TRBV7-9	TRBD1	CASRLGQGIVNSGANVLTF	TGTGCCAGCAGACTAGGACAGGGCATCGTAAACTCTGGGGCCAACGTCCTGACTTTC
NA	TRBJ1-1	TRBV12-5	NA	CASGPRSFPNTEAFF	TGTGCTAGTGGACCCAGGAGTTTCCCCAACACTGAAGCTTTCTTT
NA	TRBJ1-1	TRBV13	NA	CASSYVPEAMNTEAFF	TGTGCCAGCAGCTACGTCCCGGAAGCTATGAACACTGAAGCTTTCTTT
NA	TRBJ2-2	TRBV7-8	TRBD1	CASSLDYRGTGELFF	TGTGCCAGCAGCTTAGATTACAGGGGTACCGGGGAGCTGTTTTTT
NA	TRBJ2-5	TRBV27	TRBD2	CASSPWTSGETQYF	TGTGCCAGCAGTCCTTGGACTAGCGGAGAGACCCAGTACTTC
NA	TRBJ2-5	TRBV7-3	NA	CASSLTHGRLGETQYF	TGTGCCAGCAGCTTAACGCACGGGCGACTAGGAGAGACCCAGTACTTC
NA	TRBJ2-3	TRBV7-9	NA	CASSLASDRTQYF	TGTGCCAGCAGCTTAGCCTCGGACAGAACGCAGTATTTT
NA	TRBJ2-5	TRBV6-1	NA	CASSERGWAGMRETQYF	TGTGCCAGCAGTGAAAGGGGCTGGGCGGGAATGAGGGAGACCCAGTACTTC
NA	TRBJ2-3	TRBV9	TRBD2	CASSPLGGRWSGHIADTQYF	TGTGCCAGCAGCCCCTTGGGCGGGAGGTGGTCGGGACATATCGCAGATACGCAGTATTTT
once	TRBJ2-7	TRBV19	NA	CASSPEFWQTSSYEQYF	TGTGCCAGTAGTCCGGAATTTTGGCAAACAAGCTCCTACGAGCAGTACTTC
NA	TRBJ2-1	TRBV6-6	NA	CAGNRVDEQFF	TGTGCCGGAAACAGGGTGGATGAGCAGTTCTTC